The rows below give T cell receptor beta chains drawn from one sample of a study of T-cell reconstitution after alpha-beta-depleted transplantation in children. TCRdb fed the PCR reads into MiXCR, producing one record per CDR3 protein. Found here are hundreds of thousands of distinct CDR3 sequences, roughly a tenth of them singletons; the top ten hold just under 7.5%. Sequenced material: PBMCs, taken before TCRalphabeta/CD19-depleted stem cell transplant. These receptors came from a boy younger than two with acute myeloid leukemia, due to receive a stem cell transplant. Each CDR3 is given with its conserved first and last residue. A D gene is named only where the DNA matches it firmly. Part of the rows lack a size; the others show once, few, many or a class for expanded clones.

j_call	d_call	cdr3_length	v_call	clone_size	cdr3_aa	cdr3_nt
TRBJ1-4	-	12	TRBV29-1	many	CSAGHPNEKLFF	TGCAGCGCGGGACATCCTAATGAAAAACTGTTTTTT
TRBJ2-3	-	14	TRBV20-1	many	CSARDFGALVTQYF	TGCAGTGCTAGAGATTTTGGGGCTTTGGTTACGCAGTATTTT
TRBJ2-7	TRBD2	14	TRBV10-3	many	CAISETSGAYEQYF	TGTGCCATCAGTGAGACTAGCGGGGCCTACGAGCAGTACTTC
TRBJ2-7	-	14	TRBV28	many	CASSLGGMVYEQYF	TGTGCCAGCAGTTTGGGGGGAATGGTTTACGAGCAGTACTTC
TRBJ2-7	TRBD1	14	TRBV5-6	many	CASSLRRQGSEQYF	TGTGCCAGCAGCTTAAGGAGACAGGGGTCCGAGCAGTACTTC
TRBJ1-1	-	14	TRBV19	few	CASSPRTENTEAFF	TGTGCCAGTAGTCCGCGGACGGAGAACACTGAAGCTTTCTTT
TRBJ2-3	-	15	TRBV10-3	many	CAISAGGSSTDTQYF	TGTGCCATCAGTGCCGGGGGATCTAGCACAGATACGCAGTATTTT
TRBJ2-3	-	14	TRBV9	many	CASSVAASTDTQYF	TGTGCCAGCAGCGTAGCGGCTAGCACAGATACGCAGTATTTT
TRBJ2-2	-	14	TRBV12-3/TRBV12-4	few	CASSLMDSPGELFF	TGTGCCAGCAGTTTAATGGACAGCCCCGGGGAGCTGTTTTTT
TRBJ2-7	TRBD2	15	TRBV24-1	many	CATSELGRESYEQYF	TGTGCCACCAGTGAGCTTGGGCGGGAGTCATACGAGCAGTACTTC
TRBJ1-2	TRBD1	18	TRBV7-2	-	CASSLARGRQGVIYGYTF	TGTGCCAGCAGCTTAGCGCGAGGCAGACAGGGCGTTATCTATGGCTACACCTTC
TRBJ2-1	TRBD1	14	TRBV7-9	many	CASSLVTGVNEQFF	TGTGCCAGCAGCTTAGTGACAGGGGTCAATGAGCAGTTCTTC
TRBJ2-1	-	14	TRBV28	-	CASTPPLRGNEQFF	TGTGCCAGCACCCCTCCCCTTAGAGGAAATGAGCAGTTCTTC
TRBJ1-4	-	22	TRBV6-9	-	CASSPALEWRTRGTATNEKLFF	TGTGCCAGCAGCCCCGCCTTGGAGTGGCGGACTAGGGGTACTGCAACTAATGAAAAACTGTTTTTT
TRBJ2-4	TRBD1	16	TRBV11-3	many	CASSAGGQGAKNIQYF	TGTGCCAGCAGCGCAGGGGGACAGGGGGCCAAAAACATTCAGTACTTC
TRBJ1-6	-	15	TRBV2	many	CASSEHSSYNSPLHF	TGTGCCAGCAGTGAGCACAGCTCCTATAATTCACCCCTCCACTTT
TRBJ2-3	TRBD2	16	TRBV3-1	many	CASSPTSGGPTDTQYF	TGTGCCAGCAGCCCGACTAGCGGGGGACCCACAGATACGCAGTATTTT
TRBJ1-5	-	12	TRBV19	few	CASSIARQPQHF	TGTGCCAGTAGTATAGCGCGTCAGCCCCAGCATTTT
TRBJ1-5	-	15	TRBV6-2/TRBV6-3	few	CASRPPAPGNQPQHF	TGTGCCAGCAGACCTCCAGCCCCCGGCAATCAGCCCCAGCATTTT
TRBJ2-7	TRBD1	15	TRBV10-3	many	CAISDTGTGSHEQYF	TGTGCCATCAGTGATACTGGGACAGGGTCCCACGAGCAGTACTTC
TRBJ2-2	-	17	TRBV5-4	many	CASSPGGSQRNTGELFF	TGTGCCAGCAGCCCGGGTGGTAGCCAGCGGAACACCGGGGAGCTGTTTTTT
TRBJ2-1	TRBD1	16	TRBV28	few	CASSFPGTGGGNEQFF	TGTGCCAGCAGTTTCCCCGGGACAGGGGGCGGGAATGAGCAGTTCTTC
TRBJ1-5	-	16	TRBV6-1	few	CASSQTRDPPNQPQHF	TGTGCCAGCAGTCAAACTCGGGACCCCCCTAACCAGCCCCAGCATTTT
TRBJ1-1	-	16	TRBV5-1	-	CASSSRRPYRNTEAFF	TGTGCCAGCAGCTCCCGGCGGCCCTATCGGAACACTGAAGCTTTCTTT
TRBJ1-2	TRBD1	12	TRBV6-5	many	CASNDRGYGYTF	TGTGCCAGCAACGACAGGGGCTATGGCTACACCTTC
TRBJ2-1	-	12	TRBV7-8	-	CASSFLRGLKFF	TGTGCCAGCAGCTTTTTAAGGGGTCTGAAGTTCTTC
TRBJ2-1	TRBD2	16	TRBV19	many	CASSPITGGSYNEQFF	TGTGCCAGTAGCCCCATAACGGGGGGCTCCTACAATGAGCAGTTCTTC
TRBJ2-3	-	14	TRBV11-2	few	CASSLESGTDTQYF	TGTGCCAGCAGCTTAGAAAGCGGCACAGATACGCAGTATTTT
TRBJ2-7	-	16	TRBV4-1	many	CASSQRTTGILREQYF	TGCGCCAGCAGCCAAAGAACTACAGGGATTCTGAGGGAGCAGTACTTC
TRBJ2-7	TRBD1	15	TRBV28	few	CASSDSGTGAYEQYF	TGTGCCAGCAGTGACTCCGGGACAGGGGCCTACGAGCAGTACTTC
TRBJ2-3	-	12	TRBV10-3	many	CAISGLSDTQYF	TGTGCCATCAGTGGGTTGTCAGATACGCAGTATTTT
TRBJ2-7	-	14	TRBV9	many	CASSAGGRTYEQYF	TGTGCCAGCAGCGCTGGGGGACGGACCTACGAGCAGTACTTC
TRBJ2-1	TRBD2	13	TRBV29-1	few	CSVGSGGHNEQFF	TGCAGCGTTGGCAGCGGGGGCCACAATGAGCAGTTCTTC
TRBJ2-7	TRBD1	14	TRBV7-9	many	CASSPWDRVVEQYF	TGTGCCAGCAGCCCCTGGGACAGGGTGGTCGAGCAGTACTTC
TRBJ2-5	TRBD2	17	TRBV10-3	many	CAISESVWGGRWETQYF	TGTGCCATCAGTGAGTCGGTCTGGGGGGGTCGTTGGGAGACCCAGTACTTC
TRBJ1-1	-	14	TRBV29-1	many	CSVSTGRQNTEAFF	TGCAGCGTTTCGACGGGACGGCAGAACACTGAAGCTTTCTTT
TRBJ1-5	-	12	TRBV7-8	few	CASSIWGQPQHF	TGTGCCAGCAGCATATGGGGCCAGCCCCAGCATTTT
TRBJ2-5	-	14	TRBV10-3	many	CAISERQGQETQYF	TGTGCCATCAGTGAGAGGCAGGGCCAAGAGACCCAGTACTTC
TRBJ2-1	-	13	TRBV12-3/TRBV12-4	many	CASSWDTYNEQFF	TGTGCCAGCAGTTGGGACACCTACAATGAGCAGTTCTTC
TRBJ2-7	-	16	TRBV12-3/TRBV12-4	-	CASSLTGPPALAEQYF	TGTGCCAGCAGTTTAACGGGACCCCCGGCTTTGGCCGAGCAGTACTTC
TRBJ2-3	-	16	TRBV29-1	many	CSVGGGQESHTDTQYF	TGCAGCGTTGGGGGGGGCCAAGAATCACACACAGATACGCAGTATTTT
TRBJ2-7	TRBD2	14	TRBV4-3	few	CASSPGLVMDEQYF	TGCGCCAGCAGCCCGGGACTAGTAATGGACGAGCAGTACTTC
TRBJ1-1	-	11	TRBV2	many	CASRRAVEAFF	TGTGCCAGCAGACGAGCGGTTGAAGCTTTCTTT
TRBJ2-5	-	16	TRBV27	-	CASSPELPRLRETQYF	TGTGCCAGCAGTCCTGAGTTACCTCGGCTACGGGAGACCCAGTACTTC
TRBJ2-7	-	14	TRBV29-1	-	CSVLGGTVSYEQYF	TGCAGCGTATTAGGGGGGACGGTATCCTACGAGCAGTACTTC
TRBJ2-4	TRBD2	17	TRBV20-1	few	CSASLSSGGATKNIQYF	TGCAGTGCTAGCCTCTCTAGCGGGGGAGCAACCAAAAACATTCAGTACTTC
TRBJ1-5	TRBD1	15	TRBV30	few	CAWSDGQEGNQPQHF	TGTGCCTGGAGTGACGGACAGGAAGGCAATCAGCCCCAGCATTTT
TRBJ2-5	-	17	TRBV11-2	few	CASSLFPGQLKGETQYF	TGTGCCAGCAGCTTATTCCCTGGACAGCTAAAGGGGGAGACCCAGTACTTC
TRBJ1-6	TRBD1	16	TRBV6-5	many	CASSSLKGAPGSPLHF	TGTGCCAGCAGTTCCCTGAAGGGGGCCCCTGGGTCACCCCTCCACTTT
TRBJ2-3	-	14	TRBV5-4	many	CASSLAEGADTQYF	TGTGCCAGCAGCTTGGCCGAGGGGGCAGATACGCAGTATTTT
TRBJ1-5	TRBD1	16	TRBV28	many	CASSYPTGVGMPPQHF	TGTGCCAGCAGTTACCCGACAGGGGTAGGGATGCCGCCCCAGCATTTT
TRBJ1-1	-	14	TRBV20-1	many	CSASAAGPNTEAFF	TGCAGTGCTAGTGCTGCAGGGCCGAACACTGAAGCTTTCTTT
TRBJ2-3	TRBD2	17	TRBV28	many	CASSRTSGGFRTDTQYF	TGTGCCAGCAGTCGAACTAGCGGGGGGTTTAGGACAGATACGCAGTATTTT